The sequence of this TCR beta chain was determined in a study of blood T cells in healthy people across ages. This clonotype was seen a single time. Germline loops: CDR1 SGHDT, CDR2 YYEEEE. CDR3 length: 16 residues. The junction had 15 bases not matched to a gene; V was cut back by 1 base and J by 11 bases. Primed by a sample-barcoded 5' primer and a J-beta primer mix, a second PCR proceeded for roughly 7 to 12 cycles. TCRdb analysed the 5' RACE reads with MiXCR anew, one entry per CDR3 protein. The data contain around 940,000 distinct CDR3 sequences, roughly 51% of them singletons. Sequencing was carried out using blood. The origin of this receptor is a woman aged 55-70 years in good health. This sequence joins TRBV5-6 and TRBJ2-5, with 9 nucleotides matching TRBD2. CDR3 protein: CASSLSVSGSRNEQYF. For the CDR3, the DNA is TGTGCCAGCAGCTTGTCCGTTAGCGGGAGTAGGAATGAGCAGTACTTC.